The source of this TCR beta chain is a study of blood T cell repertoires in COVID-19 (TCRdb year 2020). Background for the entire study: For ImmuneRACE Cohort 3, a participant was defined as recovered based on two consecutive negative NP/OP PCR tests, clearance by a healthcare professional, or resolution of symptoms. Samples from collaborators originated in the United States, Italy and Spain and spanned both the acute and convalescent phases of COVID-19. The material from the prospective study consisted of cDNA or gDNA derived from T cells, B-cell-depleted T cells, or PBMCs. The dataset comprised deeply sampled blood TCRbeta repertoires from subjects exposed to, actively infected with, or recovered from COVID-19. The repertoires were released in a freely available public database intended as a resource for research on the immune response to SARS-CoV-2. Samples were obtained from the ongoing ImmuneRACE study (first 160 participants) and from some 1,300 subjects provided by 6 global collaborators. The sample metadata nearly always contained a de-identified subject ID, COVID-19 status, age in years and sex. Where available, HLA class I and class II types were obtained from metadata supplied by the sample provider rather than from assay-based typing.

Summary of the overall study and its limitations: The amount of clinical and demographic metadata varied by source and participant and was provided uncurated.

As for this clone: This clone's antigen is unknown. Nothing much larger sits one base from this clone, and base qualities are not available.

The immunoSEQ Assay, a bias-controlled multiplex PCR, was used to amplify TCRbeta CDR3 regions from genomic DNA. On the authors' methods: Within the assay, amplification of reference gene primers was used to estimate how many nucleated cells each sample contained. To quantify the absolute abundance of each unique TCRbeta CDR3 rearrangement, sequence reads were collapsed and filtered. Productive Simpson clonality was computed per sample as the square root of Simpson's diversity index over productive rearrangements. The immuneACCESS repertoire file appears here via TCRdb, limited to in-frame rearrangements. These files lack a portion of the clones; in checked studies, under half of the deficit traces to unresolved V genes, and the cause of the others is not known. V and J calls and clone size are those listed in that table; D and trimming were worked out from the DNA. This sample gives over 110,000 clones in total; 84% of them show up just once. The top ten constitute around 3.9% of the sample.

Enrolling through a virtual design, the prospective study's participants ranged in age from about 18 to 89 years and lived across about two dozen United States geographic areas. To assign participants to cohorts, the prospective study relied on clinical history that participants themselves reported in a screening survey and a study questionnaire. In the prospective study, whole blood, serum and a nasopharyngeal or oropharyngeal swab were collected from each participant by mobile phlebotomists. Additional blood draws and questionnaires over an approximately two-month period could optionally be provided by prospective study participants. Prospective study blood samples were shipped either frozen or at room temperature before DNA extraction. Trimming costs V 4 bases and J 10 bases, and their ends lie 23 bases apart. CDR1 and CDR2, per the germline V gene, are MDHEN and SYDVKM. Counted from cysteine to phenylalanine, this CDR3 has 17 amino acids. Just the 51-base CDR3 DNA is kept, in frame starting at base 1.

Sequenced material: PBMCs or T cells enriched from blood (not recorded which). The chain joins TRBV28 to TRBJ1-6; possibly the D gene is TRBD1, per 6 matching bases. The sequence was collected from a man aged 50 to 59 in a cohort exposed to, infected with or recovered from COVID-19 (not recorded which). The CDR3 region has the sequence CASSSLGTPEVESPLHF. The DNA is as follows: TGTGCCAGCAGTTCCCTCGGGACACCGGAAGTTGAGTCACCCCTCCACTTT.